This T cell receptor beta chain emerged from a study of OX40 agonist ivuxolimab in advanced cancers. Broadly, across the study: The costimulatory receptor OX40 (CD134) was targeted by ivuxolimab, a fully human IgG2 agonistic monoclonal antibody. Of the roughly 52 dose-escalation patients, hepatocellular carcinoma was present in around 20, melanoma in about 15, renal cell carcinoma in 9 and head and neck cancer in 9. Prior anti-PD-1, anti-PD-L1 or anti-CTLA-4 therapy was permitted, and 35% to 40% of dose-escalation patients had received checkpoint inhibitors. The paper covers the monotherapy dose-escalation part of the phase I ivuxolimab trial, which included N ≈ 54 patients. Peripheral TCRbeta sequencing aimed to test whether ivuxolimab altered TCR sequence diversity and caused clonal T-cell expansion. The dose-escalation cohort was about 87% male with a mean age of roughly 62 years, ranging from roughly 23 to 80. Intravenous ivuxolimab was administered to patients every 2 weeks at six dose levels: 0.01, 0.1, 0.3, 1.5, 3 and 10 mg/kg. Partial responses occurred in three dose-escalation patients, of whom one had hepatocellular carcinoma and two had cutaneous melanoma. Paper-wide results and their limitations: Low levels of normalized T-cell clonal expansion were also seen in some nonresponding patients. At doses of 0.1 to 3.0 mg/kg, clonal expansion of both CD4+ and CD8+ T cells in blood was seen between baseline and week 6. Antigen specificity was not determined for the clonally expanded peripheral T cells. On average, CD8+ T cells showed more expanded clones than CD4+ T cells after ivuxolimab. In the 0.1-3.0 mg/kg groups, partial responders were among the patients with the lowest normalized peripheral clonal expansion, particularly in CD8+ T cells.

On this clone itself: Its recognized antigen is unknown. No base quality information exists; no much larger clone differs at one position.

Patients with a history of autoimmune disease or receiving systemic immunosuppression were excluded from the trial. In every dose cohort, peripheral blood was drawn for TCR sequencing at baseline, cycle 4 day 1, and cycle 7 day 1. The samples were taken from a phase I, first-in-human, multicenter, open-label dose-escalation trial of ivuxolimab. The trial enrolled adults with locally advanced or metastatic head and neck squamous cell, hepatocellular, melanoma or renal cell carcinoma. Before TCR sequencing, CD4+ and CD8+ T cells were separately sorted from peripheral blood. Genomic DNA was extracted from sorted cells for sequencing of the TCRbeta CDR3 region. TCRbeta CDR3 regions were sequenced using the immunoSEQ Assay. The table comes from immuneACCESS by way of TCRdb, which keeps in-frame sequences with V and J called. Part of the clones is missing from these tables; in studies checked, under half for an unresolved V gene and the rest for unknown reasons. Counted in this sample were roughly 63,000 clones; around 87% of them appeared once. Approximately 10% of the sample goes to the ten largest clones.

This receptor was obtained from an adult with an advanced solid tumor such as melanoma, head and neck, liver or kidney cancer. This sample comprised CD4+ or CD8+ T cells sorted from blood, obtained in a trial of the OX40 agonist ivuxolimab.

The sequenced DNA is TGTGCCAGCAGTACCTCCCAGCGGGGGTCTTACGAGCAGTACTTC. This yields the protein CASSTSQRGSYEQYF. This receptor chain uses TRBV6-5 and TRBJ2-5; 8 bases in the junction line up with TRBD2. The last part of the DNA fits TRBJ2-7 better; the J call may be wrong. The CDR3 spans 15 residues, from the cysteine through the phenylalanine. Only the CDR3 part of the read is kept: 45 bases, read in frame from the first base. Looking up the germline V gene yields CDR1 MNHEY and CDR2 SVGAGI.